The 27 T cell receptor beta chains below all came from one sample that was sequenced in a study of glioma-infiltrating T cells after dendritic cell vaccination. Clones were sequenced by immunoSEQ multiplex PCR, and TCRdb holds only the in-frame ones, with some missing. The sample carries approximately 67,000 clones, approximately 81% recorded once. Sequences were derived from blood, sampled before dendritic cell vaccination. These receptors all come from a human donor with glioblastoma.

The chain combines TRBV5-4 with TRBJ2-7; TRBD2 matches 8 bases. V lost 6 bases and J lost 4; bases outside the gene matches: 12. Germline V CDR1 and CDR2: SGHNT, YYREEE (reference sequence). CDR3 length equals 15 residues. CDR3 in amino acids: CASTVASGGLYEQYF. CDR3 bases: TGTGCCAGCACTGTTGCCAGCGGGGGCCTTTACGAGCAGTACTTC.

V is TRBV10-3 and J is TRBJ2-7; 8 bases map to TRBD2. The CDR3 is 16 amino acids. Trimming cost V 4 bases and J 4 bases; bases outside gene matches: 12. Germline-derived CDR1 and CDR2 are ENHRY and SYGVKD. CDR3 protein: CAISGGVAGNGYEQYF. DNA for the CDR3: TGTGCCATCAGTGGAGGGGTAGCGGGGAACGGTTACGAGCAGTACTTC.

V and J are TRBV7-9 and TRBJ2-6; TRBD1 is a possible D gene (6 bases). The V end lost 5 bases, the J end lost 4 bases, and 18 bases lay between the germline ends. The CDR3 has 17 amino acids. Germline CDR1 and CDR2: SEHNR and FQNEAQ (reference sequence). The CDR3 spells CASSTSEWGPGANVLTF. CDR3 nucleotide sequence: TGTGCCAGCAGCACAAGTGAGTGGGGGCCCGGGGCCAACGTCCTGACTTTC.

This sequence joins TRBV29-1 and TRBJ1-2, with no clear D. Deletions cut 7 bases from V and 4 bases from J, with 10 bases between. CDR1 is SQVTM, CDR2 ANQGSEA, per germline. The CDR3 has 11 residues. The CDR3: CSARHLYGYTF. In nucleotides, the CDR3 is TGCAGCGCCCGACACCTCTATGGCTACACCTTC.

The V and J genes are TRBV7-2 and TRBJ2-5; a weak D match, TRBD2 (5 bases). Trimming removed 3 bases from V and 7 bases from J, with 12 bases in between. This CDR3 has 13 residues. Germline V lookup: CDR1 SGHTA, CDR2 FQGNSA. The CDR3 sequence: CASSLRAEGTQYF. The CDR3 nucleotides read TGTGCCAGCAGCTTGAGGGCAGAAGGGACCCAGTACTTC.

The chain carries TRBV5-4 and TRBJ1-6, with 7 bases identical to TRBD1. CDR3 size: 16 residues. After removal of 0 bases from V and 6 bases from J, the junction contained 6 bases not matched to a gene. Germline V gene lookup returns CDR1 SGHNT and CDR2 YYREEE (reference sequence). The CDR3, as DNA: TGTGCCAGCAGCTTGGACCAGGGGGGTTTTAATTCACCCCTCCACTTT. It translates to CASSLDQGGFNSPLHF.

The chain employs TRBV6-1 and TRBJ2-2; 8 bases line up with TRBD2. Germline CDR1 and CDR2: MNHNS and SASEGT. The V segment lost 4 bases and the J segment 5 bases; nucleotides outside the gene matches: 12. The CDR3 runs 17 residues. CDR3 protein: CASSAAGGRMLTGELFF. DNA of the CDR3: TGTGCCAGCAGTGCCGCGGGGGGCAGGATGTTGACCGGGGAGCTGTTTTTT.

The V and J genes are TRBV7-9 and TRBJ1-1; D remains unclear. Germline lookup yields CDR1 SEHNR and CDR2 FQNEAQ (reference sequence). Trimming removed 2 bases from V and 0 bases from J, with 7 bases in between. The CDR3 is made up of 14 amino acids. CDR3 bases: TGTGCCAGCAGCTTAACAGCTATGAACACTGAAGCTTTCTTT. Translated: CASSLTAMNTEAFF.

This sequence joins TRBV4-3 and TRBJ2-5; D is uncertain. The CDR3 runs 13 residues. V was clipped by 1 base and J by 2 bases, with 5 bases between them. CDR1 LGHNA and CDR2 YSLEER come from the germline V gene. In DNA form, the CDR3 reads TGCGCCAGCAGCCAAGTCAGACAAGAGACCCAGTACTTC. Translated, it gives CASSQVRQETQYF.

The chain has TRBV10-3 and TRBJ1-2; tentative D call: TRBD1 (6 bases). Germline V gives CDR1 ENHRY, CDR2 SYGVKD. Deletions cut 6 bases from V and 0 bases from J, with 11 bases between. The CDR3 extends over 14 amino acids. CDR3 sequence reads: CAIRTGQPNYGYTF. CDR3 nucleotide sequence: TGTGCCATCAGAACCGGACAGCCTAACTATGGCTACACCTTC.

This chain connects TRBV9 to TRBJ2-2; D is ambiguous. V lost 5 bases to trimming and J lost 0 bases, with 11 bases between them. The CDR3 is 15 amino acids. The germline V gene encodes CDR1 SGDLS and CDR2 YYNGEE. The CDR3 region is CASSTAGSNTGELFF. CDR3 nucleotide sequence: TGTGCCAGCAGTACGGCAGGATCGAACACCGGGGAGCTGTTTTTT. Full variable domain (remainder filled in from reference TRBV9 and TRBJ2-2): DSGVTQTPKHLITATGQRVTLRCSPRSGDLSVYWYQQSLDQGLQFLIQYYNGEERAKGNILERFSAQQFPDLHSELNLSSLELGDSALYFCASSTAGSNTGELFFGEGSRLTVL.

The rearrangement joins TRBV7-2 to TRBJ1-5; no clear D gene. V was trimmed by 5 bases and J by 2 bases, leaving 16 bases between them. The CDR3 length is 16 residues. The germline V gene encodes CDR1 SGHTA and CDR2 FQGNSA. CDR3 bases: TGTGCCAGCAGCCCCCATCGTTCCGAGGGCAATCAGCCCCAGCATTTT. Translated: CASSPHRSEGNQPQHF.

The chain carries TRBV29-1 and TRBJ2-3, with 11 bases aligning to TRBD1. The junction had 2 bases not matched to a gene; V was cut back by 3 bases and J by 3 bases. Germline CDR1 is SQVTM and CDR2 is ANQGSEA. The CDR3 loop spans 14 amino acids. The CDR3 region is CSVDGTGGTDTQYF. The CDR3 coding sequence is TGCAGCGTTGATGGGACAGGGGGGACAGATACGCAGTATTTT.

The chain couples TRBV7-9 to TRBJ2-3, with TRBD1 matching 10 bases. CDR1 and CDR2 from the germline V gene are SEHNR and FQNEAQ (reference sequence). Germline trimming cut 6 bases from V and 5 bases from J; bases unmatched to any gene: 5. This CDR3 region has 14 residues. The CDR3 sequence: CASRQRTGGDTQYF. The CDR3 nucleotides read TGTGCCAGCAGACAACGGACAGGGGGAGATACGCAGTATTTT.

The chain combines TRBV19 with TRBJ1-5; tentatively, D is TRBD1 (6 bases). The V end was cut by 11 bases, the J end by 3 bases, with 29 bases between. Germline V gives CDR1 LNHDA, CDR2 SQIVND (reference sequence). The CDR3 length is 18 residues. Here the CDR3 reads CASQPLPGASINNQPQHF. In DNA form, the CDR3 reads TGTGCCTCCCAACCCTTGCCAGGGGCGTCGATTAACAATCAGCCCCAGCATTTT.

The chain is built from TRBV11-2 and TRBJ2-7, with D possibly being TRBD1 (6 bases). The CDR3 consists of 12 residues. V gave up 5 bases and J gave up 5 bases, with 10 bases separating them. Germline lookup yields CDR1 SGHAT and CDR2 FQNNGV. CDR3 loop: CASSPNRDEQYF. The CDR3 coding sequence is TGTGCCAGCAGCCCAAACAGGGACGAGCAGTACTTC.

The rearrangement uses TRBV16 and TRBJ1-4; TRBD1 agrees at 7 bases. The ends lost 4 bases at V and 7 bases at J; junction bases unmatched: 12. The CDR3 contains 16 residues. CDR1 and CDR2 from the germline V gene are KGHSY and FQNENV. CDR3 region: CASSRTTGVGSEKLFF. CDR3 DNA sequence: TGTGCCAGCAGCCGAACCACAGGGGTAGGAAGTGAAAAACTGTTTTTT.

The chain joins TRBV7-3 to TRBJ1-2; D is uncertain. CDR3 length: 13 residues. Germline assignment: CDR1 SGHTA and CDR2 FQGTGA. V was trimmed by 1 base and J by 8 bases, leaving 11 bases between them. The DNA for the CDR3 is TGTGCCAGCAGCTTAAATGGAGGGTCCGGCTACACCTTC. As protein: CASSLNGGSGYTF.

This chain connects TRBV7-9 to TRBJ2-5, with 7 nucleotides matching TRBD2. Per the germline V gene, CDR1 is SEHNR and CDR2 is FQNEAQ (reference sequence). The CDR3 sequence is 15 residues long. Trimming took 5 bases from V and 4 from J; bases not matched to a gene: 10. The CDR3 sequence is CASSPNIGEGETQYF. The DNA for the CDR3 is TGTGCCAGCAGCCCGAATATAGGGGAGGGAGAGACCCAGTACTTC. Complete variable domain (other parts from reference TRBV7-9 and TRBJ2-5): DTGVSQNPRHKITKRGQNVTFRCDPISEHNRLYWYRQTLGQGPEFLTYFQNEAQLEKSRLLSDRFSAERPKGSFSTLEIQRTEQGDSAMYLCASSPNIGEGETQYFGPGTRLLVL.

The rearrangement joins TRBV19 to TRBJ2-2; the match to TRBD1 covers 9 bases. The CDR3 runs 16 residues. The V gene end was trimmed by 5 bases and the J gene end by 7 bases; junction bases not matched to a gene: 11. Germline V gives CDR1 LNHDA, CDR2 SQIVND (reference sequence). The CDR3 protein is CASSLPRTGAGGELFF. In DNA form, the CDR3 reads TGTGCCAGTAGTCTCCCGCGGACAGGGGCGGGCGGGGAGCTGTTTTTT.

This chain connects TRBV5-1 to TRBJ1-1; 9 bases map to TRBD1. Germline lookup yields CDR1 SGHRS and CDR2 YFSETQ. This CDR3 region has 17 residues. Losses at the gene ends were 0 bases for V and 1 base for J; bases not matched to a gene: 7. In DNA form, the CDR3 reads TGCGCCAGCAGCTTGGAGGGACAGGGTGTCAGGAACACTGAAGCTTTCTTT. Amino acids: CASSLEGQGVRNTEAFF. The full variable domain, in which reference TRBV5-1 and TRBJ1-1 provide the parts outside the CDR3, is KAGVTQTPRYLIKTRGQQVTLSCSPISGHRSVSWYQQTPGQGLQFLFEYFSETQRNKGNFPGRFSGRQFSNSRSEMNVSTLELGDSALYLCASSLEGQGVRNTEAFFGQGTRLTVV.

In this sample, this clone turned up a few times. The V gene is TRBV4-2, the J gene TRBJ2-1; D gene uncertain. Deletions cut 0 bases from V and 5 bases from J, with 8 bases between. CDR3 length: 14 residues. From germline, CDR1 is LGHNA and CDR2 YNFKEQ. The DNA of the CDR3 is TGTGCCAGCAGCCAAGAGGGCGCTAACAATGAGCAGTTCTTC. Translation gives CASSQEGANNEQFF.

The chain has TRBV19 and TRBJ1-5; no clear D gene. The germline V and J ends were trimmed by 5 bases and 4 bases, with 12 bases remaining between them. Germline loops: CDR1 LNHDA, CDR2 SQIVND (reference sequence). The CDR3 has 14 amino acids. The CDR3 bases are TGTGCCAGTAGTCTGTCGGGGTTTAATCAGCCCCAGCATTTT. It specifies CASSLSGFNQPQHF.

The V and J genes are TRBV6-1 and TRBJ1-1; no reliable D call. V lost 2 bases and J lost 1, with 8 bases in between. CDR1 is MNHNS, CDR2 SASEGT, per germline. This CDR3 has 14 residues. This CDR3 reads CASSENAGNTEAFF. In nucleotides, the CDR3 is TGTGCCAGCAGTGAAAACGCAGGGAACACTGAAGCTTTCTTT.

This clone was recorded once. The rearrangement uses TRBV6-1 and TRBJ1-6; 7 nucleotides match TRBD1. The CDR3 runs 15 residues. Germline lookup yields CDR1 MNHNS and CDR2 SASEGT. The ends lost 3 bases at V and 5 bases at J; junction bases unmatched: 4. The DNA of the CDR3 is TGTGCCAGCAGTGAGTGGACAGGACATAATTCACCCCTCCACTTT. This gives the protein CASSEWTGHNSPLHF.

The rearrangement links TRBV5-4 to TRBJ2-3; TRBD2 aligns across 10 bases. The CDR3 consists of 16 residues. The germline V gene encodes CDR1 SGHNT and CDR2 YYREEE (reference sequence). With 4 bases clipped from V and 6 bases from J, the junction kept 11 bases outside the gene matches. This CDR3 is CASSGPSGGSGDTQYF. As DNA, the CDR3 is TGTGCCAGCAGCGGCCCTAGCGGGGGTTCGGGGGATACGCAGTATTTT.

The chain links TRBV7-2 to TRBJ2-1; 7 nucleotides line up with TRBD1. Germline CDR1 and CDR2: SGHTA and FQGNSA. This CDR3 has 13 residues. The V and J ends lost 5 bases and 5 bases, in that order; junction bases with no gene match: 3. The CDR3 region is CASSMDRNNEQFF. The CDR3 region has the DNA TGTGCCAGCAGCATGGACAGGAACAATGAGCAGTTCTTC.